The 5 T cell receptor beta chains below were found in one sample sequenced in a study of PD-1 blockade in classical Hodgkin lymphoma. Every single patient, without exception, relapsed after autologous stem cell transplantation, and brentuximab vedotin exposure varied. Method: immunoSEQ multiplex PCR; TCRdb's copy keeps in-frame clones and lacks some. The sample includes about 26,000 clones, roughly 65% of them seen just once. Source: peripheral blood mononuclear cells (PBMCs), taken before the second cycle of nivolumab. Source of these receptors: a human donor with classical Hodgkin lymphoma.

This clone was seen once. This chain links TRBV30 with TRBJ2-7, with TRBD1 as a possible D gene (5 bases). With 2 bases removed from V and 5 bases from J, the gap between germline ends came to 13 bases. The V gene's germline CDR1 is GTSNPN and CDR2 SVGIG (reference sequence). This CDR3 has 13 amino acids. The CDR3 nucleotides read TGTGCCTGGAGTTCCAGGGTGAGTGACGAGCAGTACTTC. This encodes CAWSSRVSDEQYF.

The CDR3 loop reads CASSPPEIGKLFF. The CDR3 DNA sequence: TGTGCCAGCTCACCACCTGAGATTGGGAAACTGTTTTTT. V and J are TRBV18 and TRBJ1-4; the D is unclear. This CDR3 has 13 amino acids. The germline gives CDR1 KGHSH, CDR2 LQKENI. V gave up 0 bases and J gave up 11 bases, with 10 bases separating them.

This clone has a single count. The chain links TRBV28 to TRBJ2-7; 10 bases match TRBD1. J was trimmed by 2 bases and V by 6 bases; bases with no gene match: 7. The CDR3 runs 15 residues. Germline lookup yields CDR1 MDHEN and CDR2 SYDVKM. The DNA for the CDR3 is TGTGCCAGCAGCCCCCCCGGGACAGGGGCCTACGAGCAGTACTTC. Its translation: CASSPPGTGAYEQYF.

This sequence joins TRBV5-1 and TRBJ1-4; D uncertain. Trimming removed 2 bases from V and 8 bases from J, with 16 bases in between. This CDR3 contains 15 residues. CDR1 SGHRS and CDR2 YFSETQ come from the germline V gene. The CDR3 region is CASSFLMGREEKLFF. CDR3 DNA: TGCGCCAGCAGCTTTTTGATGGGGAGAGAAGAAAAACTGTTTTTT.

The chain links TRBV27 to TRBJ2-7, with 8 bases aligning to TRBD1. Trimming cost V 6 bases and J 3 bases; bases outside gene matches: 7. This CDR3 spans 14 amino acids. Germline-derived CDR1 and CDR2 are MNHEY and SMNVEV (reference sequence). CDR3 sequence reads: CASRPGQDFYEQYF. The CDR3 DNA sequence: TGTGCCAGCAGGCCGGGACAGGATTTCTACGAGCAGTACTTC.